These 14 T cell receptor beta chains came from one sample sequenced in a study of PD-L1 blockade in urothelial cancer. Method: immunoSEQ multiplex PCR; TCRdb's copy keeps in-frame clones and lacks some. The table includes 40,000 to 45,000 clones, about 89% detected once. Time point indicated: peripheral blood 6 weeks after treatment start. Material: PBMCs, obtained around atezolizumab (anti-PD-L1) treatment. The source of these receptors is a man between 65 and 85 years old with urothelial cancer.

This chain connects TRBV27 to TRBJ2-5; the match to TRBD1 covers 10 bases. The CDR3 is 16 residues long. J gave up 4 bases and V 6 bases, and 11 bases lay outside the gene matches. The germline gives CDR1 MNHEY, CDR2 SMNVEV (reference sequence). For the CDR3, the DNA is TGTGCCAGCAGGAAACCCGGAAGGGACAGGGGAGAGACCCAGTACTTC. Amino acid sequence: CASRKPGRDRGETQYF.

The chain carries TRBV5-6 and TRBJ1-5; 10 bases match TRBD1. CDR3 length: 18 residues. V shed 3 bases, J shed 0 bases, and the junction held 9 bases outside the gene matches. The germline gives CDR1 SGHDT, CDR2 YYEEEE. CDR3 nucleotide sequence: TGTGCCAGCAGCTCCCGGGACAGGGGCTCCAATAGCAATCAGCCCCAGCATTTT. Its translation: CASSSRDRGSNSNQPQHF.

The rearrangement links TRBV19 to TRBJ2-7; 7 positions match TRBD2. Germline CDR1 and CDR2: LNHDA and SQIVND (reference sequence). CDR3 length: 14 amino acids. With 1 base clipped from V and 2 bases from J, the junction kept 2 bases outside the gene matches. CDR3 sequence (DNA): TGTGCCAGTAGTATAGCTAGCGGAACCTACGAGCAGTACTTC. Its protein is CASSIASGTYEQYF.

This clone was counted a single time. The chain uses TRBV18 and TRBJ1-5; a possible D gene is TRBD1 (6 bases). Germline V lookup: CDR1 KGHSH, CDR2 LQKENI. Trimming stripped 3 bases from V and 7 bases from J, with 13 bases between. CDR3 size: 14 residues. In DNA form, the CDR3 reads TGTGCCAGCTCACCCACACAGGGTAACCAGCCCCAGCATTTT. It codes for CASSPTQGNQPQHF.

The CDR3 protein is CASSLTGQGDTEAFF. CDR3 nucleotides: TGTGCCAGCAGCCTCACAGGACAGGGGGATACTGAAGCTTTCTTT. The chain carries TRBV9 and TRBJ1-1; TRBD1 matches at 10 bases. Per the germline V gene, CDR1 is SGDLS and CDR2 is YYNGEE. Trimming took 4 bases from V and 5 from J; bases not matched to a gene: 8. The CDR3 length is 15 residues. The variable domain in full, completed from reference TRBV9 and TRBJ1-1, reads DSGVTQTPKHLITATGQRVTLRCSPRSGDLSVYWYQQSLDQGLQFLIQYYNGEERAKGNILERFSAQQFPDLHSELNLSSLELGDSALYFCASSLTGQGDTEAFFGQGTRLTVV.

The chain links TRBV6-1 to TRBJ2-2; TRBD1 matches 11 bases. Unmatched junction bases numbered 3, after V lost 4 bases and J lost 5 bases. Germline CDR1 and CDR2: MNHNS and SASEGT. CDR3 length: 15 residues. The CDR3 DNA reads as TGTGCCAGCAGTGTAGGGACAGGGGGAACCGGGGAGCTGTTTTTT. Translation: CASSVGTGGTGELFF.

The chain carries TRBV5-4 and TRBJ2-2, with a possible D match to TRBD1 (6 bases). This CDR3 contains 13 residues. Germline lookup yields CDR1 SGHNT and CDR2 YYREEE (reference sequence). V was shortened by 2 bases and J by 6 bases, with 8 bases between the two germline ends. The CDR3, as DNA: TGTGCCAGCAGCTTACAGGGTTCCGGGGAGCTGTTTTTT. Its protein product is CASSLQGSGELFF.

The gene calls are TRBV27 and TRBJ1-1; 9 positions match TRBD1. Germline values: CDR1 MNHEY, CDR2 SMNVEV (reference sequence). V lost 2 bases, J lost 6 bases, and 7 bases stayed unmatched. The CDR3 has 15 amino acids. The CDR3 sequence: CASSLRGQGWAEAFF. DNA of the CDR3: TGTGCCAGCAGTTTACGGGGACAGGGTTGGGCTGAAGCTTTCTTT.

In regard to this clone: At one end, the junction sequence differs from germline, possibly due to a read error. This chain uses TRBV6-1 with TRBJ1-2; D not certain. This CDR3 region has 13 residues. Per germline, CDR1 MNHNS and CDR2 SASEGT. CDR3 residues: CARSREPGGGYTF. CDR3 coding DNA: TGTGCCCGCAGCCGGGAGCCAGGCGGTGGCTACACCTTC.

CDR3 amino acids: CAIGLGRDTEAFF. The CDR3 DNA sequence: TGTGCCATCGGGCTCGGGAGGGACACTGAAGCTTTCTTT. The genes are TRBV10-3 and TRBJ1-1; D remains ambiguous. CDR1 is ENHRY, CDR2 SYGVKD, per germline. The V end was cut by 8 bases, the J end by 3 bases, with 13 bases between. The CDR3 consists of 13 residues.

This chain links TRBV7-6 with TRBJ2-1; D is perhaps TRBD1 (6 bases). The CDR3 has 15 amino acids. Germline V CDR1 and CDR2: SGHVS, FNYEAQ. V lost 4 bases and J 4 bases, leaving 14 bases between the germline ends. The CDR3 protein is CASSSRDIDYNEQFF. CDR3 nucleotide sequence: TGTGCCAGCAGCTCCCGGGACATTGATTACAATGAGCAGTTCTTC. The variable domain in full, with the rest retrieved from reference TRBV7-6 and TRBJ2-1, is GAGVSQSPRYKVTKRGQDVALRCDPISGHVSLYWYRQALGQGPEFLTYFNYEAQQDKSGLPNDRFSAERPEGSISTLTIQRTEQRDSAMYRCASSSRDIDYNEQFFGPGTRLTVL.

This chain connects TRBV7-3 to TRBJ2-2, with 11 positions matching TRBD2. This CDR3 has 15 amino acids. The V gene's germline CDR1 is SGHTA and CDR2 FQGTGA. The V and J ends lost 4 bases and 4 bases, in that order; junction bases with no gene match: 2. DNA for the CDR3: TGTGCCAGCAGCTCCGGACTAGCGGGCACCGGGGAGCTGTTTTTT. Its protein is CASSSGLAGTGELFF.

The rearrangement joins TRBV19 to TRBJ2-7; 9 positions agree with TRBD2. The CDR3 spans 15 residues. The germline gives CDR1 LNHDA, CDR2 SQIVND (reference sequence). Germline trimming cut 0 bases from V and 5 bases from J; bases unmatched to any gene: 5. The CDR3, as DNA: TGTGCCAGTAGTATAGATGCGGGAGGGACGAACGAGCAGTACTTC. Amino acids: CASSIDAGGTNEQYF. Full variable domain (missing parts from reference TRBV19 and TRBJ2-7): DGGITQSPKYLFRKEGQNVTLSCEQNLNHDAMYWYRQDPGQGLRLIYYSQIVNDFQKGDIAEGYSVSREKKESFPLTVTSAQKNPTAFYLCASSIDAGGTNEQYFGPGTRLTVT.

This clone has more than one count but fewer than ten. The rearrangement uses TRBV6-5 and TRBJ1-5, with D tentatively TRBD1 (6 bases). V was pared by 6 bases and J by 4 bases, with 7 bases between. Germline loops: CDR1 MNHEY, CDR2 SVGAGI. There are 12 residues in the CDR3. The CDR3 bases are TGTGCCAGCAGACAGGGTAATCAGCCCCAGCATTTT. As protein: CASRQGNQPQHF.